The present TCR beta chain was sequenced within a study of T cells in Graves' hyperthyroidism and ophthalmopathy. RNA transcripts yielded amplified TCR beta CDR3 regions. The study used the HTBI primer set for a first-round RT-PCR of the TCR CDR3. TCRdb re-analysed the multiplex PCR reads in MiXCR, keeping a single row per CDR3 protein. Altogether about 98,000 distinct CDR3 sequences are present, around 37% being singletons, with the ten largest covering about a tenth. The CDR3 is 15 residues long. Germline V gene sequence: CDR1 SEHNR, CDR2 FQNEAQ (reference sequence). V shed 5 bases, J shed 4 bases, and the junction held 3 bases outside the gene matches. Hyperthyroidism of Graves' type that showed no ophthalmopathy progression within 18 months was stable. Exclusion followed for patients with uncontrolled infection, other autoimmune disease, pregnancy or lactation. General study results and limits: Also found in blood were most expanded thyroid clonotypes above 0.001. From stable hyperthyroidism, ophthalmopathy was set apart by a 13 V-J model.

For this clonotype: The antigen is not known.

Sequenced sample: peripheral blood or thyroid tissue (not recorded which). The chain couples TRBV7-9 to TRBJ2-2; 11 bases fit TRBD2. This TCR derives from a woman aged 25 to 39 with Graves' hyperthyroidism. CDR3 DNA: TGTGCCAGCAGCCCTCTAGCGGGAGGCACCGGGGAGCTGTTTTTT. Protein sequence: CASSPLAGGTGELFF.